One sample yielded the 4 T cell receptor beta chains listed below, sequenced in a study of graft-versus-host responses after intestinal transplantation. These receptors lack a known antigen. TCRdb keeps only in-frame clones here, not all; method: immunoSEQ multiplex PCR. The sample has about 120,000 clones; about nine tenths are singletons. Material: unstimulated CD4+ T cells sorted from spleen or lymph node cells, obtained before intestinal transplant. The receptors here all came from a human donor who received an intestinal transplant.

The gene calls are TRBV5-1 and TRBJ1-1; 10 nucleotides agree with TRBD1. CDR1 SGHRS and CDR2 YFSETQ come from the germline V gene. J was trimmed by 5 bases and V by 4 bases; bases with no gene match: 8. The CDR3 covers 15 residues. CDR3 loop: CASSLLGQGGTEAFF. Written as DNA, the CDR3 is TGCGCCAGCAGCCTTCTCGGACAGGGGGGGACTGAAGCTTTCTTT.

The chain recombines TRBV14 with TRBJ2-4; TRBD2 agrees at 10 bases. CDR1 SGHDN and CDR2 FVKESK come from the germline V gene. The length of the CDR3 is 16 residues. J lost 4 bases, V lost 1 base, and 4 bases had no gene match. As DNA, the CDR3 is TGTGCCAGCAGCCAAGTAGCGGGAGGTGCAAAAAACATTCAGTACTTC. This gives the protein CASSQVAGGAKNIQYF. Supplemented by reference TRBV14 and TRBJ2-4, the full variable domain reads EAGVTQFPSHSVIEKGQTVTLRCDPISGHDNLYWYRRVMGKEIKFLLHFVKESKQDESGMPNNRFLAERTGGTYSTLKVQPAELEDSGVYFCASSQVAGGAKNIQYFGAGTRLSVL.

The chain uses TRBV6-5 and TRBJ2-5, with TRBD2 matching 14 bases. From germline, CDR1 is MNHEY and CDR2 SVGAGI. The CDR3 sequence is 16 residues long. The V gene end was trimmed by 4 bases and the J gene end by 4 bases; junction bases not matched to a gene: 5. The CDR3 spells CASSLGLAGVVETQYF. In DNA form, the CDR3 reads TGTGCCAGCAGTTTGGGACTAGCGGGAGTGGTAGAGACCCAGTACTTC.

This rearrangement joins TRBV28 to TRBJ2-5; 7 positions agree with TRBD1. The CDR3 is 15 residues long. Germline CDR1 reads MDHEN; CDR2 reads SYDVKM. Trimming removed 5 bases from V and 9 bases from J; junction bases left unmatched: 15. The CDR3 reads CASSKTGAVIVAQYF. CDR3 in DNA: TGTGCCAGCAGTAAAACAGGGGCCGTAATAGTGGCCCAGTACTTC.